Below are 8 T cell receptor beta chains sequenced from a single sample in a study of blood T cells in healthy people across ages. Alongside a J-beta primer mix, a sample-barcoded 5' primer served in a second PCR lasting roughly 7 to 11 cycles. TCRdb reprocessed the 5' RACE reads via MiXCR and lists one record per CDR3 protein. The table has approximately 900,000 distinct CDR3 sequences, 25% to 30% seen once; the top ten hold roughly 10%. This sample was also put to use in a study of T cells of mothers and their children.

Material: blood. The source is a woman between 35 and 50 years old in good health.

As for this clonotype: A much larger clone sits a single nucleotide away, making a read error possible. This sequence joins TRBV7-2 and TRBJ1-6; no clear D gene. Germline V CDR1 and CDR2: SGHTA, FQGNSA. The CDR3 totals 14 residues. The V end lost 5 bases, the J end lost 9 bases, and 14 bases lay between the germline ends. Here the CDR3 DNA reads TGTGCCAGCAGCCGCCACGGGTACGGTTCACCCCTCCACTTT. Translation: CASSRHGYGSPLHF.

This clonotype was detected a few times. This may come from a read error, since a much larger clone is one base off. This chain links TRBV7-2 with TRBJ2-3; 14 nucleotides align to TRBD2. The CDR3 consists of 17 residues. J lost 4 bases, V lost 5 bases, and 8 bases had no gene match. Germline-derived CDR1 and CDR2 are SGHTA and FQGNSA. The CDR3 loop is CASSLTSGGVGSDTQYF. DNA of the CDR3: TGTGCCAGCAGCCTGACTAGCGGGGGGGTAGGTTCAGATACGCAGTATTTT.

This CDR3 is CASSGGRTGTGNTIYF. The CDR3 DNA sequence: TGTGCCAGCAGCGGAGGTCGGACAGGGACTGGAAACACCATATATTTT. V usage is TRBV7-2 and J usage is TRBJ1-3; 8 bases line up with TRBD1. CDR1 and CDR2 (germline): SGHTA, FQGNSA. The CDR3 sequence is 16 residues long. The V gene end was trimmed by 5 bases and the J gene end by 2 bases; junction bases not matched to a gene: 8.

This clonotype turned up a few times. This chain uses TRBV7-2 with TRBJ2-1, with 7 bases matching TRBD2. V shed 2 bases, J shed 5 bases, and the junction held 6 bases outside the gene matches. Germline loops: CDR1 SGHTA, CDR2 FQGNSA. The CDR3 has 15 residues. The CDR3 loop reads CASSLRGVDHNEQFF. CDR3 coding DNA: TGTGCCAGCAGCTTACGGGGGGTGGACCACAATGAGCAGTTCTTC.

Concerning this clonotype: This may arise from a read error, as a much more abundant clone is one base away. V usage is TRBV7-6 and J usage is TRBJ2-6; D call uncertain. This CDR3 comprises 17 residues. Looked up from germline, CDR1 is SGHVS and CDR2 is FNYEAQ. CDR3 protein: CASSSRALISGTNVLTF. As DNA, the CDR3 is TGTGCCAGCAGCTCCCGGGCGCTAATATCTGGGACCAACGTCCTGACTTTC.

The chain joins TRBV29-1 to TRBJ1-2; D ambiguous. CDR3 length: 11 amino acids. Germline CDR1 is SQVTM and CDR2 is ANQGSEA. V was pared by 4 bases and J by 2 bases, with 5 bases between. DNA of the CDR3: TGCAGCGTTGTGGAGAACTATGGCTACACCTTC. This codes for CSVVENYGYTF.

This clonotype was seen repeatedly, ten times or more. CDR3 in amino acids: CSVRGRASGANVLTF. The CDR3 nucleotides are TGCAGTGTCAGGGGCAGGGCGAGCGGGGCCAACGTCCTGACTTTC. The J gene is TRBJ2-6, the V gene TRBV20-1, with a tentative D call TRBD1 (6 bases). The V and J ends lost 7 bases and 4 bases respectively, with 17 bases between them. The CDR3 is 15 amino acids. The germline V gene has CDR1 DFQATT and CDR2 SNEGSKA (reference sequence).

V and J are TRBV2 and TRBJ2-7; TRBD1 matches at 12 bases. This CDR3 comprises 14 residues. Germline V gene lookup returns CDR1 SNHLY and CDR2 FYNNEI. Trimming removed 7 bases from V and 4 bases from J; junction bases left unmatched: 5. The CDR3 region has the DNA TGTGCCAGCACCATGGGACAGGGGGCGTACGAGCAGTACTTC. It is translated as CASTMGQGAYEQYF.